This T cell receptor (beta chain) was obtained from a study of regulatory T cells in long-lasting Graves disease. Study-level points and caveats: Whereas new patients shared some 990 public clonotypes, persistent patients shared more, at 2,741.

Time point noted: persistent/refractory GD, antithyroid drugs over 5 years with positive TRAb. With RNA extracted from PBMCs as input, the TCR library was made. Per the germline V gene, CDR1 is MNHEY and CDR2 is SMNVEV (reference sequence). V shed 7 bases, J shed 1 base, and the junction held 2 bases outside the gene matches. The CDR3 totals 13 residues. Arm-PCR of CDR3 regions and iRepertoire HTBI primers were used to build TCR beta libraries. Study processing details: Samples revealed approximately 60 TRBV and around 13 TRBJ segments. TCRdb reprocessed the multiplex PCR reads via MiXCR and lists one record per CDR3 protein. In this record, the V and J calls reflect TCRdb's handling and not the investigators' own analysis. In the table there are hundreds of thousands of distinct CDR3 sequences, under 25% of which are singletons. This clonotype came up many times. Its antigen is unidentified.

The chain has TRBV27 and TRBJ1-1; 8 positions match TRBD1. Material: peripheral blood mononuclear cells (PBMCs), obtained when the disease was refractory, from a patient treated with antithyroid drugs. This clonotype was sampled from a female donor with Graves disease. The CDR3 protein is CASKGQENTEAFF. DNA for the CDR3: TGTGCCAGCAAGGGACAGGAGAACACTGAAGCTTTCTTT.